In its sample, the clone carrying this TCR beta chain was seen a few times. Each of the donors was a healthy adult who was HIV-negative and had not had a recent acute infection or vaccination. These data originate in a study of shared clonotypes between healthy human individuals. On the study more broadly: Two women and a few men aged 18 to 49 served as donors.

Every immunoSEQ plate was one replicate of a subset's evenly spread DNA. Per the authors' pipeline: Filtering differed because ImmunoSEQ produced junction-only sequences that carried no quality scores. TCRdb's copy holds only in-frame clones and misses some; the assay was immunoSEQ multiplex PCR. V and J calls and clone size follow that table, whereas D and trimming were derived from the DNA. The sample shows 530,000 or so clones, about 75% of them seen only once. What was sequenced was PBMCs. The sequence was collected from a woman aged 40 to 55 in good health. Some clones in this sample may be carry-over from other donors' samples.

DNA for the CDR3: TGTGCCAGCAATATAGGGGGCAGCGGGAGGGGAGAGACCCAGTACTTC. Residues: CASNIGGSGRGETQYF. The genes are TRBV25-1 and TRBJ2-5, with 10 bases identical to TRBD2. Germline V gene lookup returns CDR1 MGHDK and CDR2 SYGVNS. V trimming: 7 bases; J trimming: 4 bases; junction bases outside the gene matches: 12. CDR3 size: 16 residues.